This T cell receptor beta chain derives from a study of OX40 agonist ivuxolimab in advanced cancers. The overall study: Patients were treated with intravenous ivuxolimab, dosed at 0.01 to 10 mg/kg and infused every 2 weeks.

Exclusion applied to patients with autoimmune disease history or systemic immunosuppression. The CDR3 totals 14 residues. In germline, CDR1 is MNHEY, CDR2 SVGAGI. Trimming took 3 bases from V and 6 from J, leaving 15 bases between them. The assay was immunoSEQ multiplex PCR, and TCRdb's table has in-frame clones only and misses some. The data contain about 68,000 clones, about 90% of them singletons. This material consisted of CD4+ or CD8+ T cells sorted from blood, taken in a trial of the OX40 agonist ivuxolimab. The J gene is TRBJ2-7, the V gene TRBV6-5; tentative D call: TRBD1 (6 bases). The TCR originated in an adult with an advanced solid tumor such as melanoma, head and neck, liver or kidney cancer. The CDR3 nucleotides read TGTGCCAGCAGTTATACCCTGGGACAATCCGAGCAGTACTTC. Translation: CASSYTLGQSEQYF.